This TCR beta chain was recovered during a study of memory B cells and T cells in multiple sclerosis. The CDR3 contains 13 residues. CDR1 and CDR2 (germline): GTSNPN, SVGIG (reference sequence). V shed 2 bases, J shed 11 bases, and the junction held 8 bases outside the gene matches. TCRdb's copy holds only in-frame clones and misses some; the assay was immunoSEQ multiplex PCR. Here the sample spans 12,000 to 15,000 clones, approximately 70% being singletons. Study-wide findings and caveats: Clone-set sizes differed between compartments, so shared clonotype counts needed normalization.

Comment on this clone: Its antigen is still unknown.

The sample consisted of memory (CD45RO+) CD4+ T cells from blood. The genes are TRBV30 and TRBJ1-5, with 8 bases that match TRBD1. The clonotype was recovered from a human donor with multiple sclerosis. The CDR3 nucleotides read TGTGCCTGGAGTTTAACAGGGGGTATGGCCCAGCATTTT. Its translation: CAWSLTGGMAQHF.